The 25 T cell receptor beta chains in this list originate from one sample, sequenced in a study of blood T cell repertoires in COVID-19. The method was immunoSEQ multiplex PCR; TCRdb's version includes in-frame clones alone and lacks a portion of them. The data show tens of thousands of clones, 80% to 85% seen once. Sequencing input: peripheral blood. The receptors here all came from an elderly woman with active or convalescent COVID-19.

The V and J genes are TRBV6-6 and TRBJ1-5, with D maybe TRBD1 (6 bases). V was shortened by 6 bases and J by 5 bases, with 14 bases between the two germline ends. Germline lookup yields CDR1 MNHNY and CDR2 SVGAGI (reference sequence). This CDR3 contains 14 residues. CDR3 protein: CASRPTGTDQPQHF. The CDR3 DNA follows: TGTGCCAGCAGACCCACAGGGACGGATCAGCCCCAGCATTTT.

The chain employs TRBV5-5 and TRBJ1-1, with D tentatively TRBD1 (6 bases). The V end was cut by 2 bases, the J end by 11 bases, with 13 bases between. The CDR3 sequence is 12 residues long. Germline CDR1 is SGHKS and CDR2 is YYEKEE (reference sequence). The CDR3 DNA sequence: TGTGCCAGCAGCTTTCTGCAGGGGTTGGCTTTCTTT. Its translation is CASSFLQGLAFF.

This chain connects TRBV28 to TRBJ2-7; D is possibly TRBD1 (7 bases). Germline V gene data show CDR1 as MDHEN and CDR2 as SYDVKM. The CDR3 extends over 15 amino acids. V was clipped by 1 base and J by 7 bases, with 17 bases between them. The DNA for the CDR3 is TGTGCCAGCAGTTTATCCACCAGGGGGGTCAGAGAGCAGTACTTC. Encoded protein: CASSLSTRGVREQYF.

V is TRBV24-1 and J is TRBJ2-1; TRBD2 matches at 7 bases. The CDR3 is 15 residues long. Germline V lookup: CDR1 KGHDR, CDR2 SFDVKD. J lost 3 bases, V lost 3 bases, and 4 bases had no gene match. The CDR3 region is CATSDGGSGYNEQFF. CDR3 nucleotide sequence: TGTGCCACCAGTGATGGCGGGAGTGGCTACAATGAGCAGTTCTTC.

The V call is TRBV6-1, the J call TRBJ2-1; D unresolved. V lost 3 bases to trimming and J lost 10 bases, with 7 bases between them. Germline CDR1 MNHNS, CDR2 SASEGT. This CDR3 spans 11 amino acids. CDR3 in amino acids: CASSDFGEQFF. CDR3 sequence (DNA): TGTGCCAGCAGTGATTTTGGCGAGCAGTTCTTC.

The gene calls are TRBV5-1 and TRBJ1-1, with unresolved D. V shed 4 bases and J shed 4 bases, with 11 bases lying between them. The length of the CDR3 is 13 residues. From germline, CDR1 is SGHRS and CDR2 YFSETQ. CDR3 sequence (DNA): TGCGCCAGCAGCCTATACTCAGGCACTGAAGCTTTCTTT. Its translation: CASSLYSGTEAFF.

This sequence joins TRBV2 and TRBJ2-5, with D perhaps TRBD2 (7 bases). V was trimmed by 3 bases and J by 1 base, leaving 9 bases between them. The CDR3 has 14 residues. Germline V gene lookup returns CDR1 SNHLY and CDR2 FYNNEI. Here the CDR3 DNA reads TGTGCCAGCAGTGATAGGGGGGGCCAAGAGACCCAGTACTTC. It translates to CASSDRGGQETQYF.

The chain combines TRBV12-3 or TRBV12-4 with TRBJ2-1; perhaps TRBD2 as D (6 bases). The CDR3 covers 11 residues. Trimming cost V 7 bases and J 10 bases, with 11 bases left between them. CDR3 loop: CASTSGGEQFF. The CDR3, as DNA: TGTGCCAGCACCTCCGGAGGGGAGCAGTTCTTC.

This rearrangement joins TRBV9 to TRBJ2-2, with D possibly matching TRBD2 (6 bases). CDR3 length: 15 amino acids. The germline V gene encodes CDR1 SGDLS and CDR2 YYNGEE. V dropped 3 bases and J dropped 6 bases, with 15 bases sitting between them. The CDR3 sequence is CASSELGGFAGELFF. The DNA of the CDR3 is TGTGCCAGCAGCGAGCTCGGAGGGTTTGCCGGGGAGCTGTTTTTT.

This clone showed up just once. The chain has TRBV7-2 and TRBJ2-7; 8 positions agree with TRBD2. Germline CDR1 is SGHTA and CDR2 is FQGNSA. V lost 1 base, J lost 3 bases, and 5 bases stayed unmatched. This CDR3 comprises 15 residues. In DNA form, the CDR3 reads TGTGCCAGCAGCTTAGACGGGAGGGCTCTCTACGAGCAGTACTTC. It codes for CASSLDGRALYEQYF.

J is TRBJ2-3 and V is TRBV3-1 (or the pseudogene TRBV3-2); 7 bases are a match to TRBD2. This CDR3 spans 15 amino acids. Germline trimming cut 0 bases from V and 10 bases from J; bases unmatched to any gene: 10. Germline V gene sequence: CDR1 LGHDT, CDR2 YNNKEL (reference sequence). CDR3 nucleotides: TGTGCCAGCAGCCAAGATCAGATAAGACTAGCAGCGCAGTATTTT. Translated: CASSQDQIRLAAQYF.

This clone was seen just once. The chain combines TRBV11-2 with TRBJ1-2, with a tentative D call TRBD1 (6 bases). Germline V gene lookup returns CDR1 SGHAT and CDR2 FQNNGV. This CDR3 spans 14 amino acids. V shed 2 bases and J shed 3 bases, with 10 bases lying between them. CDR3 sequence reads: CASSLSSGDYGYTF. The CDR3 bases are TGTGCCAGCAGCTTATCGTCAGGGGACTATGGCTACACCTTC.

The chain couples TRBV29-1 to TRBJ1-5, with D perhaps TRBD1 (6 bases). CDR1 is SQVTM, CDR2 ANQGSEA, per germline. The CDR3 has 14 residues. The DNA for the CDR3 is TGCGCTGTTTTGACAGGTAGTTTCGATCAGCCCCAGCATTTT. It encodes CAVLTGSFDQPQHF.

This sequence joins TRBV6-2 or TRBV6-3 and TRBJ1-2; D is undetermined. Looked up from germline, CDR1 is MNHEY and CDR2 is SVGEGT. The CDR3 sequence is 15 residues long. V was pared by 4 bases and J by 4 bases, with 16 bases between. The CDR3 DNA sequence: TGTGCCAGCAGTTCGGGAGTAACTAGGAGCTATGGCTACACCTTC. This sequence encodes CASSSGVTRSYGYTF.

Concerning this clone: This may be a read error: a much more frequent sequence differs by one nucleotide. The rearrangement joins TRBV9 to TRBJ2-3; D not certain. The germline V gene has CDR1 SGDLS and CDR2 YYNGEE. Trimming took off 3 bases at V and 0 bases at J, with 2 bases between the two ends. The CDR3 is made up of 12 amino acids. CDR3 sequence reads: CASSASTDTQYF. DNA for the CDR3: TGTGCCAGCAGCGCTAGCACAGATACGCAGTATTTT. Full variable domain (missing parts from reference TRBV9 and TRBJ2-3): DSGVTQTPKHLITATGQRVTLRCSPRSGDLSVYWYQQSLDQGLQFLIQYYNGEERAKGNILERFSAQQFPDLHSELNLSSLELGDSALYFCASSASTDTQYFGPGTRLTVL.

This clone was detected only a few times. The V and J genes are TRBV6-1 and TRBJ2-3; TRBD2 matches 8 bases. The CDR3 has 14 amino acids. V trimming: 3 bases; J trimming: 4 bases; junction bases outside the gene matches: 3. The germline gives CDR1 MNHNS, CDR2 SASEGT. The CDR3 region is CASSDSGGSDTQYF. The CDR3 DNA is TGTGCCAGCAGTGACAGCGGGGGTTCAGATACGCAGTATTTT.

This clone was seen once. This rearrangement joins TRBV10-3 to TRBJ1-2; the D is unclear. Trimming stripped 10 bases from V and 0 bases from J, with 12 bases between. This CDR3 comprises 13 residues. CDR1 ENHRY and CDR2 SYGVKD come from the germline V gene. CDR3 nucleotides: TGTGCCACAAAAGACACCGCTAACTATGGCTACACCTTC. It codes for CATKDTANYGYTF.

The V call is TRBV15, the J call TRBJ1-1; D gene unclear. Germline values: CDR1 LNHNV, CDR2 YYDKDF (reference sequence). The length of the CDR3 is 13 residues. The V end was cut by 3 bases, the J end by 0 bases, with 5 bases between. CDR3 nucleotide sequence: TGTGCCACCAGCAGGGAGATGAACACTGAAGCTTTCTTT. This encodes CATSREMNTEAFF.

The chain combines TRBV12-3 or TRBV12-4 with TRBJ2-1, with D possibly TRBD1 on 6 matching bases. This CDR3 spans 13 amino acids. V lost 3 bases and J lost 7, with 10 bases in between. The CDR3, as DNA: TGTGCCAGCAGTTTCCCTGACAGGAATGAGCAGTTCTTC. Its translation is CASSFPDRNEQFF.

The chain has TRBV6-2 or TRBV6-3 and TRBJ2-3, with 7 nucleotides matching TRBD2. The CDR3 sequence is 15 residues long. V dropped 7 bases and J dropped 2; count of bases not matched to a gene: 9. CDR1 and CDR2 from the germline V gene are MNHEY and SVGEGT. The CDR3 DNA follows: TGTGCCAGCATTTCCTCAGCGGGGAACACAGATACGCAGTATTTT. Its protein is CASISSAGNTDTQYF.

The gene calls are TRBV19 and TRBJ1-1, with D possibly matching TRBD1 (5 bases). The CDR3 consists of 14 residues. Trimming shortened V by 6 bases and J by 8 bases, and 19 bases separated the two germline ends. Germline V gene data show CDR1 as LNHDA and CDR2 as SQIVND (reference sequence). CDR3 nucleotides: TGTGCCAGTAGCCATCCGGCGGCACGGACAGAAGCTTTCTTT. This sequence encodes CASSHPAARTEAFF. The variable domain in full, completed from reference TRBV19 and TRBJ1-1, reads DGGITQSPKYLFRKEGQNVTLSCEQNLNHDAMYWYRQDPGQGLRLIYYSQIVNDFQKGDIAEGYSVSREKKESFPLTVTSAQKNPTAFYLCASSHPAARTEAFFGQGTRLTVV.

CDR3 DNA: TGTGCCAGCTCACCAGGGGTAACAGGGGGAGGACAGCCCCAGCATTTT. Translated, it gives CASSPGVTGGGQPQHF. The chain is built from TRBV18 and TRBJ1-5; 8 positions agree with TRBD1. Germline assignment: CDR1 KGHSH and CDR2 LQKENI. V shed 2 bases and J 7 bases; nucleotides not matched to a gene: 10. The CDR3 totals 16 residues.

This clone was seen only once. In DNA form, the CDR3 reads TGTGCTAGTGGAGCGGGGGCGAACACCGGGGAGCTGTTTTTT. It is translated as CASGAGANTGELFF. The chain uses TRBV12-5 and TRBJ2-2, with 8 positions matching TRBD2. This CDR3 has 14 amino acids. The junction had 0 bases not matched to a gene; V was cut back by 6 bases and J by 0 bases. Germline assignment: CDR1 LGHNT and CDR2 FRNRAP.

The chain employs TRBV18 and TRBJ1-1; D ambiguous. Germline V gene data show CDR1 as KGHSH and CDR2 as LQKENI. The V end lost 4 bases, the J end lost 1 base, and 13 bases lay between the germline ends. The CDR3 is 15 residues long. CDR3 residues: CASSQSTSGNTEAFF. In DNA form, the CDR3 reads TGTGCCAGCTCACAATCGACAAGCGGGAACACTGAAGCTTTCTTT.

CDR3 nucleotides: TGTGCCAGCAGTGACAGGAAGGGAAGCAATCAGCCCCAGCATTTT. Its translation: CASSDRKGSNQPQHF. The chain combines TRBV5-6 with TRBJ1-5; tentatively, D is TRBD1 (6 bases). Trimming pared 5 bases from V and 1 base from J, leaving 13 bases between. The germline V gene encodes CDR1 SGHDT and CDR2 YYEEEE. The CDR3 has 15 amino acids.